This T cell receptor beta chain is from a study of regulatory T cells in long-lasting Graves disease. As for the study in general: The term persistent Graves' disease signified upward of 5 years on antithyroid drugs with positive TSH receptor antibodies.

Broader study findings: Persistent Graves' patients showed a TCR diversity that was lower than that of newly diagnosed ones. Public clonotype sharing was higher in persistent than newly diagnosed patients. Newly diagnosed disease favored TRBV20-1 and TRBJ2-1 over persistent disease.

HTBI primers from iRepertoire and Arm-PCR of CDR3 regions yielded the TCR beta libraries. TCRdb fed the multiplex PCR reads into MiXCR, producing one record per CDR3 protein. The sample has fewer than 450,000 distinct CDR3 sequences, around 20% seen once. Documented time point: persistent/refractory GD, antithyroid drugs over 5 years with positive TRAb. The TCR library was prepared using RNA isolated from PBMCs. About this clonotype: Its antigen is undetermined.

The CDR3 runs 15 residues. Trimming removed 4 bases from V and 7 bases from J; junction bases left unmatched: 12. Per germline, CDR1 SQVTM and CDR2 ANQGSEA. Source: peripheral blood mononuclear cells (PBMCs), taken when the disease was refractory, from a patient treated with antithyroid drugs. This TCR derives from a female donor with Graves disease. The V call is TRBV29-1, the J call TRBJ2-4; 8 bases match TRBD2. The CDR3 bases are TGCAGCGTTGGAAGGCGGGCCGGGAGGGCCAACATTCAGTACTTC. This translates into CSVGRRAGRANIQYF.